This passage covers 24 T cell receptor beta chains from one sample sequenced in a study of blood T cell repertoires in COVID-19. Generated by immunoSEQ multiplex PCR, the TCRdb table keeps only in-frame clones and is missing some. The sample lists roughly 100,000 clones; 65% to 90% were seen once. Sample: peripheral blood. Receptor source: a woman older than 75 with active or convalescent COVID-19.

The chain is built from TRBV14 and TRBJ2-3; D unresolved. CDR3 size: 13 residues. The V and J ends lost 0 bases and 4 bases respectively, with 5 bases between them. Looked up from germline, CDR1 is SGHDN and CDR2 is FVKESK. CDR3: CASSQDLADTQYF. For the CDR3, the DNA is TGTGCCAGCAGCCAAGATCTCGCAGATACGCAGTATTTT.

The J gene is TRBJ2-1, the V gene TRBV7-8, with a tentative D call TRBD1 (6 bases). The germline V gene has CDR1 SGHVS and CDR2 FQNEAQ. Trimming stripped 1 base from V and 6 bases from J, with 13 bases between. CDR3 size: 15 residues. The CDR3 DNA is TGTGCCAGCAGCTTAGGGTTTTCAGGGGCCAATGAGCAGTTCTTC. Encoded protein: CASSLGFSGANEQFF.

This sequence joins TRBV6-2 or TRBV6-3 and TRBJ2-7, with TRBD2 identical over 8 bases. The CDR3 totals 14 residues. With 6 bases clipped from V and 6 bases from J, the junction kept 10 bases outside the gene matches. Germline loops: CDR1 MNHEY, CDR2 SVGEGT. CDR3 sequence reads: CASSPSGRAGEQYF. The CDR3 nucleotides read TGTGCCAGCAGCCCCAGCGGGAGAGCGGGCGAGCAGTACTTC.

There are a few counts of this clone. The CDR3 DNA is TGTGCCAGCACCCTTTGGGACAGTTCTAATGAAAAACTGTTTTTT. Residues: CASTLWDSSNEKLFF. The chain links TRBV7-9 to TRBJ1-4; the match to TRBD1 covers 7 bases. The CDR3 covers 15 residues. Germline CDR1 and CDR2: SEHNR and FQNEAQ (reference sequence). V lost 7 bases, J lost 3 bases, and 8 bases stayed unmatched.

The rearrangement uses TRBV29-1 and TRBJ2-3; D remains unclear. CDR3 length: 13 amino acids. V was pared by 5 bases and J by 6 bases, with 15 bases between. Germline CDR1 SQVTM, CDR2 ANQGSEA. The CDR3 here is CSVLPLPADTQYF. In DNA, the CDR3 is TGCAGCGTTCTCCCATTACCCGCGGATACGCAGTATTTT.

The genes are TRBV25-1 and TRBJ1-2; D is uncertain. The V gene's germline CDR1 is MGHDK and CDR2 SYGVNS. This CDR3 comprises 13 residues. Trimming took off 6 bases at V and 10 bases at J, with 18 bases between the two ends. The CDR3 sequence is CASRVNSHDPYTF. DNA of the CDR3: TGTGCCAGCAGAGTGAACAGCCACGATCCCTACACCTTC.

This sequence joins TRBV20-1 and TRBJ1-4; 8 bases line up with TRBD1. This CDR3 comprises 14 residues. Germline loops: CDR1 DFQATT, CDR2 SNEGSKA (reference sequence). J was trimmed by 7 bases and V by 3 bases; bases with no gene match: 7. The CDR3 region is CSASSGQGFEKLFF. The CDR3 coding sequence is TGCAGTGCTAGTTCAGGACAGGGATTTGAAAAACTGTTTTTT.

The chain couples TRBV5-1 to TRBJ2-5; a possible D gene is TRBD1 (5 bases). V was shortened by 3 bases and J by 2 bases, with 23 bases between the two germline ends. The CDR3 runs 18 residues. Per the germline V gene, CDR1 is SGHRS and CDR2 is YFSETQ. The CDR3 loop is CASSSAGYSGFRQETQYF. CDR3 DNA: TGCGCCAGCAGCTCAGCAGGGTACTCTGGATTTAGGCAAGAGACCCAGTACTTC.

The chain links TRBV9 to TRBJ1-3, with D possibly matching TRBD1 (6 bases). Germline V gives CDR1 SGDLS, CDR2 YYNGEE. The CDR3 loop spans 15 amino acids. Trimming removed 3 bases from V and 9 bases from J, with 19 bases in between. The chain's CDR3 is CASSAIGRGGSTIYF. The CDR3 DNA is TGTGCCAGCAGCGCCATCGGCAGGGGCGGGAGCACCATATATTTT.

V and J are TRBV7-6 and TRBJ2-3; TRBD2 matches 10 bases. V shed 2 bases, J shed 3 bases, and the junction held 5 bases outside the gene matches. The CDR3 loop spans 16 amino acids. Looked up from germline, CDR1 is SGHVS and CDR2 is FNYEAQ. The CDR3 spells CASSLSSLAGTDTQYF. In DNA form, the CDR3 reads TGTGCCAGCAGCTTATCATCACTAGCGGGGACAGATACGCAGTATTTT. Supplemented by reference TRBV7-6 and TRBJ2-3, the full variable domain reads GAGVSQSPRYKVTKRGQDVALRCDPISGHVSLYWYRQALGQGPEFLTYFNYEAQQDKSGLPNDRFSAERPEGSISTLTIQRTEQRDSAMYRCASSLSSLAGTDTQYFGPGTRLTVL.

The CDR3 nucleotides are TGTGCCAGCAGTCCGGGAGATAAAGAGACCCAGTACTTC. Translating it yields CASSPGDKETQYF. The chain employs TRBV6-2 or TRBV6-3 and TRBJ2-5, with D maybe TRBD2 (6 bases). The V gene's germline CDR1 is MNHEY and CDR2 SVGEGT. The V gene lost 5 bases and the J gene lost 3 bases, with 10 bases spanning the gap. The CDR3 covers 13 residues.

The CDR3 loop is CASSPRTPNNLGYTF. In DNA, the CDR3 is TGTGCCAGTAGTCCAAGGACACCTAACAATCTCGGCTACACCTTC. V gene TRBV19 combines with J gene TRBJ1-2, with D possibly matching TRBD1 (5 bases). This CDR3 is 15 amino acids long. Germline V lookup: CDR1 LNHDA, CDR2 SQIVND (reference sequence). V gave up 5 bases and J gave up 8 bases, with 21 bases separating them. Complete variable domain (other parts from reference TRBV19 and TRBJ1-2): DGGITQSPKYLFRKEGQNVTLSCEQNLNHDAMYWYRQDPGQGLRLIYYSQIVNDFQKGDIAEGYSVSREKKESFPLTVTSAQKNPTAFYLCASSPRTPNNLGYTFGSGTRLTVV.

The chain combines TRBV6-6 with TRBJ2-1; weak D call: TRBD2 (6 bases). Per the germline V gene, CDR1 is MNHNY and CDR2 is SVGAGI (reference sequence). CDR3 length: 11 amino acids. Between the trimmed V and J ends, which lost 7 bases and 13 bases, there was a span of 14 bases. The CDR3 reads CASTTGDPQFF. DNA of the CDR3: TGTGCCAGCACCACGGGAGACCCCCAGTTCTTC.

The rearrangement uses TRBV5-1 and TRBJ2-3; TRBD2 might be the D (6 bases). From germline, CDR1 is SGHRS and CDR2 YFSETQ. Trimming pared 0 bases from V and 1 base from J, leaving 12 bases between. The CDR3 sequence is 16 residues long. The CDR3 DNA sequence: TGCGCCAGCAGCTTGGCCAGGTCTAGCGGCACAGATACGCAGTATTTT. It specifies CASSLARSSGTDTQYF. Using reference TRBV5-1 and TRBJ2-3 for the parts outside the CDR3, the full variable domain is KAGVTQTPRYLIKTRGQQVTLSCSPISGHRSVSWYQQTPGQGLQFLFEYFSETQRNKGNFPGRFSGRQFSNSRSEMNVSTLELGDSALYLCASSLARSSGTDTQYFGPGTRLTVL.

The chain couples TRBV6-4 to TRBJ1-1; possibly TRBD1 for D (5 bases). Per the germline V gene, CDR1 is MRHNA and CDR2 is SNTAGT. The length of the CDR3 is 12 residues. V lost 9 bases to trimming and J lost 5 bases, with 13 bases between them. CDR3 sequence reads: CARGRGGTEAFF. CDR3 in DNA: TGTGCCAGGGGGAGGGGCGGGACTGAAGCTTTCTTT.

The chain carries TRBV7-3 and TRBJ2-3; 11 positions match TRBD2. The CDR3 sequence is 16 residues long. Germline V lookup: CDR1 SGHTA, CDR2 FQGTGA. V lost 2 bases and J lost 0; bases outside the gene matches: 1. The CDR3 DNA reads TGTGCCAGCAGCTTAGTAGCGGGAGGGAGCACAGATACGCAGTATTTT. Its protein product is CASSLVAGGSTDTQYF. The full variable domain, completed using reference TRBV7-3 and TRBJ2-3, is GAGVSQTPSNKVTEKGKYVELRCDPISGHTALYWYRQSLGQGPEFLIYFQGTGAADDSGLPNDRFFAVRPEGSVSTLKIQRTERGDSAVYLCASSLVAGGSTDTQYFGPGTRLTVL.

This chain links TRBV9 with TRBJ1-6; D perhaps matches TRBD1 (5 bases). Trimming cost V 3 bases and J 9 bases, with 13 bases left between them. The V gene's germline CDR1 is SGDLS and CDR2 YYNGEE. The CDR3 length is 14 residues. CDR3 sequence reads: CASSDVGDSSPLHF. In DNA form, the CDR3 reads TGTGCCAGCAGCGATGTGGGGGACTCTTCACCCCTCCACTTT.

The rearrangement uses TRBV9 and TRBJ2-7, with D possibly TRBD2 on 7 matching bases. Germline V gene sequence: CDR1 SGDLS, CDR2 YYNGEE. The CDR3 spans 15 residues. The V end was cut by 0 bases, the J end by 4 bases, with 14 bases between. The CDR3 sequence: CASSVEAGATYEQYF. As DNA, the CDR3 is TGTGCCAGCAGCGTAGAGGCGGGGGCTACTTACGAGCAGTACTTC.

The chain uses TRBV18 and TRBJ2-1, with 10 nucleotides matching TRBD2. Germline V CDR1 and CDR2: KGHSH, LQKENI. V lost 4 bases and J lost 0; bases outside the gene matches: 9. The CDR3 is 18 amino acids. This CDR3 is CASSQDSLAGGSYNEQFF. Here the CDR3 DNA reads TGTGCCAGCTCACAGGACAGTTTAGCGGGAGGCTCCTACAATGAGCAGTTCTTC.

A single count supports this clone. The J gene is TRBJ1-2, the V gene TRBV9; D uncertain. CDR1 is SGDLS, CDR2 YYNGEE, per germline. The CDR3 length is 12 residues. Deletions cut 3 bases from V and 9 bases from J, with 12 bases between. CDR3 amino acids: CASSGSGSSYTF. In DNA form, the CDR3 reads TGTGCCAGCAGCGGCTCGGGAAGTAGCTACACCTTC.

The chain employs TRBV4-1 and TRBJ1-2; TRBD1 agrees at 9 bases. V trimming: 4 bases; J trimming: 4 bases; junction bases outside the gene matches: 10. The CDR3 length is 16 residues. Germline V gene data show CDR1 as MGHRA and CDR2 as YSYEKL. The CDR3: CASSREETGGSYGYTF. The CDR3 DNA is TGCGCCAGCAGCCGAGAAGAGACAGGGGGTTCCTATGGCTACACCTTC.

The chain carries TRBV30 and TRBJ2-2, with D possibly being TRBD2 (6 bases). Germline CDR1 and CDR2: GTSNPN and SVGIG (reference sequence). The ends were cut back, 3 bases at V and 0 bases at J, with 8 bases in the middle. The CDR3 extends over 14 amino acids. The CDR3 protein is CAWSRGSNTGELFF. The CDR3 DNA is TGTGCCTGGAGCCGGGGGTCGAACACCGGGGAGCTGTTTTTT. The full variable domain, rest sourced from reference TRBV30 and TRBJ2-2, is SQTIHQWPATLVQPVGSPLSLECTVEGTSNPNLYWYRQAAGRGLQLLFYSVGIGQISSEVPQNLSASRPQDRQFILSSKKLLLSDSGFYLCAWSRGSNTGELFFGEGSRLTVL.

This chain uses TRBV3-1 (or the pseudogene TRBV3-2) with TRBJ1-6; perhaps TRBD1 as D (5 bases). The germline V gene encodes CDR1 LGHDT and CDR2 YNNKEL (reference sequence). The length of the CDR3 is 14 residues. Between the trimmed V and J ends, which lost 0 bases and 9 bases, there was a span of 9 bases. The CDR3 here is CASSQEPGGSPLHF. CDR3 in DNA: TGTGCCAGCAGCCAAGAACCCGGGGGTTCACCCCTCCACTTT.

V usage is TRBV2 and J usage is TRBJ2-7, with D maybe TRBD1 (5 bases). V was cut by 4 bases and J by 7 bases, with 14 bases left in between. Looked up from germline, CDR1 is SNHLY and CDR2 is FYNNEI. The CDR3 contains 13 residues. CDR3 bases: TGTGCCAGCAGTGTGCAGGGCTGGGGAGAGCAGTACTTC. Translation gives CASSVQGWGEQYF.